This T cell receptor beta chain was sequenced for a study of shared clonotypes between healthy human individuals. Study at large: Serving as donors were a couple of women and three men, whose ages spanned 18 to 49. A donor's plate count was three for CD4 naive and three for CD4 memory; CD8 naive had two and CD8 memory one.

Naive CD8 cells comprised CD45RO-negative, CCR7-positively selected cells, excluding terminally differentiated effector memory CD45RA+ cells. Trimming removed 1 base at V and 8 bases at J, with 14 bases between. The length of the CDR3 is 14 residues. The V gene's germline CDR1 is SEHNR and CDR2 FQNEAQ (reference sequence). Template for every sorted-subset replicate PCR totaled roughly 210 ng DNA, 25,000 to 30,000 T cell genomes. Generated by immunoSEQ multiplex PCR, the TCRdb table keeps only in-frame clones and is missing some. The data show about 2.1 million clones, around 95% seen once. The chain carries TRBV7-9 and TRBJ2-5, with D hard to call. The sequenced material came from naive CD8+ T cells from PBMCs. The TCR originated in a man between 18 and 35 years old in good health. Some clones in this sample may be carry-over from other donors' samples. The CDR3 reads CASSLGLPVGTQYF. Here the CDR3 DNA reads TGTGCCAGCAGCTTAGGGCTCCCCGTGGGTACCCAGTACTTC.